The sequence of this T cell receptor (beta chain) was determined in a study of blood T cell repertoires in COVID-19. Study-level information: COVID-19 samples from acute and convalescent phases originated in the United States, Italy and Spain. T cells, B-cell-depleted T cells, or PBMCs supplied cDNA or gDNA.

Germline V gene data show CDR1 as SGHTA and CDR2 as FQGNSA. Unmatched junction bases numbered 9, after V lost 4 bases and J lost 10 bases. The CDR3 sequence is 15 residues long. Authors' analysis steps: Counts of nucleated cells, estimated from reference gene primer amplification, were obtained. Data came from immunoSEQ multiplex PCR; TCRdb stores just in-frame clones and leaves some out. The DNA was the basis for D and trimming; V, J and clone size are from that table. Here the sample spans under 25,000 clones, roughly 84% being singletons. The clonotype originates from a man aged 65-85 years with acute or convalescent COVID-19. The sequenced sample consisted of peripheral blood. The chain carries TRBV7-2 and TRBJ2-3; 12 nucleotides match TRBD1. CDR3 sequence (DNA): TGTGCCAGCAGCTCAGAGGGGACAGGGGGCAGGGCGCAGTATTTT. Translated: CASSSEGTGGRAQYF.